This T cell receptor beta chain was profiled in a study of read filtering for tumor transcriptome and immune sequencing. CDR3 length: 17 residues. From germline, CDR1 is SGHDN and CDR2 FVKESK. With 3 bases removed from V and 2 bases from J, the gap between germline ends came to 14 bases. This library used 300 to 500 ng RNA and molecular barcoded adaptors spanning alpha/delta and beta/gamma chains. From the reads, TCRdb called clonotypes with MiXCR, one entry per CDR3 protein. The table records over 55,000 distinct CDR3 sequences, more than 11% of them present only once. This clonotype was picked up many times.

This receptor was identified in a donor over 35 with multiple myeloma. The rearrangement uses TRBV14 and TRBJ2-6, with D possibly being TRBD1 or TRBD2 (7 bases each). The sample comprised a population of CD138-negative cells sorted from bone marrow. CDR3 in amino acids: CASSHLTGRAGANVLTF. DNA for the CDR3: TGTGCCAGCAGCCACCTGACAGGGAGGGCTGGGGCCAACGTCCTGACTTTC.